The rows below give T cell receptor beta chains drawn from one sample of a study of T cell repertoires in ileal Crohn's disease. TCRdb's copy holds only in-frame clones and misses some; the assay was immunoSEQ multiplex PCR. The sample holds 6,000 to 6,500 clones, 75% to 85% seen once. The sequencing input was ileal tissue. The receptor set was obtained from an adult with Crohn's disease. Each CDR3 is given with its conserved first and last residue. Fields, in order: V gene, clone size, D gene, J gene, CDR3 protein, CDR3 DNA. A D gene is named only where the DNA matches it firmly. Part of the rows lack a size; the others show once, few, many or a class for expanded clones.

TRBV7-9	.	.	TRBJ1-2	CASSFRGPYGYTF	TGTGCCAGCAGCTTCAGGGGCCCCTATGGCTACACCTTC
TRBV30	.	.	TRBJ1-2	CACPNVAGRNYGYTF	TGTGCCTGCCCTAATGTGGCAGGGAGGAACTATGGCTACACCTTC
TRBV28	.	TRBD1	TRBJ1-4	CASSLFRGEKLFF	TGTGCCAGCAGTTTATTCAGGGGGGAAAAACTGTTTTTT
TRBV11-2	once	TRBD2	TRBJ2-7	CASSSTGASGRPRNEQYF	TGTGCCAGCAGCTCCACCGGGGCTAGCGGGAGGCCCAGGAACGAGCAGTACTTC
TRBV6-6	.	.	TRBJ2-1	CASSYGGTGKDEQFF	TGTGCCAGCAGTTATGGCGGGACGGGTAAGGATGAGCAGTTCTTC
TRBV28	.	.	TRBJ1-4	CASSLLSGVGEKLFF	TGTGCCAGCAGTTTATTATCCGGGGTTGGTGAAAAACTGTTTTTT
TRBV7-2	.	TRBD1	TRBJ1-1	CASSTTGIMNTEAFF	TGTGCCAGCAGCACGACAGGGATTATGAACACTGAAGCTTTCTTT
TRBV11-2	.	.	TRBJ1-2	CASSSNRRGYTF	TGTGCCAGCAGCTCTAACAGGAGAGGCTACACCTTC
TRBV6-5	.	TRBD1	TRBJ2-7	CASKLGQGVYEQYF	TGTGCCAGCAAACTGGGACAGGGGGTCTACGAGCAGTACTTC
TRBV19	few	TRBD1	TRBJ1-2	CASSSNRGRGVGYTF	TGTGCCAGTAGTTCCAACAGGGGGCGAGGCGTTGGCTACACCTTC
TRBV10-3	.	TRBD1	TRBJ1-5	CAISGDRDQPQHF	TGTGCCATCTCCGGGGACAGGGATCAGCCCCAGCATTTT
TRBV7-3	.	.	TRBJ2-5	CASSLRQDETQYF	TGTGCCAGCAGCTTAAGACAGGACGAGACCCAGTACTTC
TRBV28	.	TRBD2	TRBJ2-1	CASSVLAGGRNEQFF	TGTGCCAGCAGCGTACTAGCGGGAGGTAGGAATGAGCAGTTCTTC
TRBV5-1	.	TRBD1	TRBJ2-1	CASSYSPGQGAIEQFF	TGCGCCAGCAGTTATTCCCCGGGACAGGGGGCGATTGAGCAGTTCTTC
TRBV27	.	.	TRBJ2-3	CASSPSRGTDTQYF	TGTGCCAGCAGTCCCTCCCGAGGCACAGATACGCAGTATTTT
TRBV28	.	.	TRBJ2-1	CASSSGVSYNEQFF	TGTGCCAGCAGTAGTGGAGTTTCCTACAATGAGCAGTTCTTC
TRBV28	.	.	TRBJ1-2	CASSHGEGFRGTYGYTF	TGTGCCAGCAGCCATGGGGAGGGTTTTCGAGGTACCTATGGCTACACCTTC
TRBV6-1	.	TRBD2	TRBJ2-5	CASRSRGVETQYF	TGTGCCAGCAGAAGCCGGGGGGTAGAGACCCAGTACTTC
TRBV6-5	medium-sized	TRBD1	TRBJ1-2	CASRPDRGLYGYTF	TGTGCCAGCAGACCCGACAGGGGACTCTATGGCTACACCTTC
TRBV28	once	TRBD1	TRBJ2-7	CASSLAGTGIGEQYF	TGTGCCAGCAGTTTGGCCGGGACAGGGATTGGGGAGCAGTACTTC
TRBV6-1	.	.	TRBJ2-3	CASSESPGAFTTDTQYF	TGTGCCAGCAGTGAAAGCCCAGGGGCCTTTACCACAGATACGCAGTATTTT
TRBV15	.	.	TRBJ2-3	CATSRDRVITDTQYF	TGTGCCACCAGCAGAGATCGGGTCATCACAGATACGCAGTATTTT
TRBV13	.	TRBD1	TRBJ1-1	CASSRRQGATSEAFF	TGTGCCAGCAGCCGTCGACAGGGGGCAACTTCTGAAGCTTTCTTT
TRBV7-8	.	.	TRBJ2-2	CVSSLYTEHRANTGELFF	TGTGTCAGCAGCTTATACACCGAGCACAGGGCGAACACCGGGGAGCTGTTTTTT
TRBV28	.	.	TRBJ1-1	CASSLLTTLGAFF	TGTGCCAGCAGCCTACTTACGACATTAGGAGCTTTCTTT
TRBV9	.	TRBD2	TRBJ2-1	CASSPSPGTSGNAQFF	TGTGCCAGCAGCCCGAGTCCCGGGACTAGCGGGAATGCCCAGTTCTTC
TRBV7-2	few	TRBD1	TRBJ2-1	CASSFLGQGYNEQFF	TGTGCCAGCAGCTTTCTCGGACAGGGCTACAATGAGCAGTTCTTC
TRBV2	few	.	TRBJ2-1	CASSEARATNEQFF	TGTGCCAGCAGTGAAGCGCGAGCCACCAATGAGCAGTTCTTC
TRBV9	.	TRBD2	TRBJ2-7	CASSVSGGTDSYEQYF	TGTGCCAGCAGCGTTTCGGGGGGGACGGACTCCTACGAGCAGTACTTC
TRBV10-2	.	.	TRBJ1-2	CASRGGSLNYGYTF	TGCGCCAGCAGGGGGGGTTCACTGAACTATGGCTACACCTTC
TRBV11-2	.	TRBD1	TRBJ2-3	CASSPGQPTDTQYF	TGTGCCAGCAGCCCGGGACAGCCCACAGATACGCAGTATTTT
TRBV2	.	TRBD1	TRBJ2-2	CASRGQANTGELFF	TGTGCCAGCAGGGGACAGGCAAACACCGGGGAGCTGTTTTTT
TRBV5-1	.	TRBD1	TRBJ2-1	CASTPGGSGTYNEQFF	TGCGCCAGCACCCCAGGGGGCTCCGGGACTTACAATGAGCAGTTCTTC
TRBV28	.	TRBD1	TRBJ1-5	CASSFGTGGNQPQHF	TGTGCCAGCAGCTTTGGGACAGGGGGCAATCAGCCCCAGCATTTT
TRBV6-5	.	.	TRBJ1-1	CASSYRNTEAFF	TGTGCCAGCAGTTATAGGAACACTGAAGCTTTCTTT
TRBV5-6	.	TRBD2	TRBJ2-5	CASSLSRGRETQYF	TGTGCCAGCAGCTTGAGTCGCGGGAGGGAGACCCAGTACTTC
TRBV6-1	.	TRBD1	TRBJ2-7	CASREGVGQGVFEQYF	TGTGCCAGCAGGGAAGGAGTGGGACAGGGAGTCTTCGAGCAGTACTTC
TRBV27	.	TRBD1	TRBJ2-7	CASSRDRGYEQYF	TGTGCCAGCAGCCGGGACAGGGGTTACGAGCAGTACTTC
TRBV1	.	.	TRBJ1-2	CTSRKGGDYTF	TGCACCAGCAGAAAAGGGGGGGACTACACCTTC
TRBV28	.	TRBD2	TRBJ2-4	CASSPGTSVNIQYF	TGTGCCAGCAGTCCCGGGACTAGCGTAAACATTCAGTACTTC
TRBV11-2	few	.	TRBJ2-1	CASSLPGSYNEQFF	TGTGCCAGCAGCTTACCCGGTTCCTACAATGAGCAGTTCTTC
TRBV19	.	.	TRBJ2-1	CASTIDSSGYNEQFF	TGTGCCAGTACCATAGACAGCTCGGGATACAATGAGCAGTTCTTC
TRBV6-5	few	TRBD1	TRBJ2-7	CASSYSGRGYEQYF	TGTGCCAGCAGTTACTCAGGCAGGGGGTACGAGCAGTACTTC
TRBV4-1	few	TRBD2	TRBJ2-5	CASSQGSVAGMPGETQYF	TGCGCCAGCAGCCAAGGGTCGGTAGCGGGGATGCCCGGAGAGACCCAGTACTTC
TRBV18	.	.	TRBJ2-7	CASSPRGGARSYEQYF	TGTGCCAGCTCACCACGTGGGGGGGCGAGGTCCTACGAGCAGTACTTC
TRBV5-8	.	.	TRBJ1-5	CASSLTGYQPQHF	TGTGCCAGCAGCTTGACGGGATATCAGCCCCAGCATTTT
TRBV6-4	.	.	TRBJ2-3	CASSESVEDTQYF	TGTGCCAGCAGTGAAAGTGTAGAAGATACGCAGTATTTT
TRBV5-4	.	.	TRBJ2-5	CASRTGQMQETQYF	TGTGCCAGCAGGACCGGACAAATGCAAGAGACCCAGTACTTC
TRBV5-1	.	.	TRBJ2-5	CASSLDFTEGLQETQYF	TGCGCCAGCAGCTTGGACTTCACGGAGGGCCTCCAAGAGACCCAGTACTTC
TRBV18	.	.	TRBJ1-2	CASSPDSYGYTF	TGTGCCAGCTCTCCTGACAGTTATGGCTACACCTTC
TRBV4-3	.	.	TRBJ2-6	CASSSGTSVSGANVLTF	TGCGCCAGCAGCTCCGGGACATCAGTCTCTGGGGCCAACGTCCTGACTTTC
TRBV7-2	.	.	TRBJ1-5	CASSLVSYSNQPQHF	TGTGCCAGCAGCTTAGTCAGTTATAGCAATCAGCCCCAGCATTTT
TRBV6-6	.	.	TRBJ2-1	CASSVRLLFLFF	TGTGCCAGCAGCGTCAGGCTGCTGTTTCTGTTCTTC
TRBV27	.	.	TRBJ1-2	CASREAAGPNYGYTF	TGTGCCAGCAGGGAGGCCGCTGGCCCAAACTATGGCTACACCTTC